This entry lists 4 T cell receptor beta chains sequenced from one sample in a study of chemoradiotherapy in HPV16-positive cancers. Data came from immunoSEQ multiplex PCR; TCRdb stores just in-frame clones and leaves some out. This table holds roughly 23,000 clones, around 90% found once. Sequencing used blood, obtained from a patient who underwent chemoradiotherapy. The receptors come from a human donor with HPV-associated anogenital cancer.

The rearrangement uses TRBV7-3 and TRBJ2-1; D unclear. Trimming shortened V by 5 bases and J by 1 base, and 15 bases separated the two germline ends. The CDR3 is made up of 16 amino acids. The V gene's germline CDR1 is SGHTA and CDR2 FQGTGA. CDR3 amino acids: CASSIPSSASYNEQFF. CDR3 coding DNA: TGTGCCAGCAGCATCCCCTCGAGCGCTTCCTACAATGAGCAGTTCTTC. Full variable domain (rest looked up from reference TRBV7-3 and TRBJ2-1): GAGVSQTPSNKVTEKGKYVELRCDPISGHTALYWYRQSLGQGPEFLIYFQGTGAADDSGLPNDRFFAVRPEGSVSTLKIQRTERGDSAVYLCASSIPSSASYNEQFFGPGTRLTVL.

This clone appeared a single time. The CDR3 reads CASSLKRGLADGTDTQYF. In DNA form, the CDR3 reads TGTGCCAGCAGCTTAAAGCGGGGACTAGCGGACGGCACAGATACGCAGTATTTT. This chain uses TRBV7-3 with TRBJ2-3; 11 bases agree with TRBD2. Germline trimming cut 1 base from V and 1 base from J; bases unmatched to any gene: 7. Germline CDR1 reads SGHTA; CDR2 reads FQGTGA. The CDR3 contains 18 residues.

The chain couples TRBV7-2 to TRBJ1-2; the D gene is possibly TRBD1 (5 bases). The CDR3 consists of 17 residues. Deletions cut 1 base from V and 4 bases from J, with 19 bases between. Germline V gene data show CDR1 as SGHTA and CDR2 as FQGNSA. The DNA of the CDR3 is TGTGCCAGCAGCTTAGGAGCAGGTGGGGCAGAAGTCTATGGCTACACCTTC. Translating it yields CASSLGAGGAEVYGYTF.

The V call is TRBV7-6, the J call TRBJ2-1; 8 bases align to TRBD1. Germline V CDR1 and CDR2: SGHVS, FNYEAQ. The CDR3 loop spans 14 amino acids. V was pared by 5 bases and J by 8 bases, with 8 bases of the junction left unmatched. This chain's CDR3 is CASSVRDRRDEQFF. CDR3 bases: TGTGCCAGCAGCGTCCGGGACAGGCGGGATGAGCAGTTCTTC. Variable domain in full (rest from reference TRBV7-6 and TRBJ2-1): GAGVSQSPRYKVTKRGQDVALRCDPISGHVSLYWYRQALGQGPEFLTYFNYEAQQDKSGLPNDRFSAERPEGSISTLTIQRTEQRDSAMYRCASSVRDRRDEQFFGPGTRLTVL.